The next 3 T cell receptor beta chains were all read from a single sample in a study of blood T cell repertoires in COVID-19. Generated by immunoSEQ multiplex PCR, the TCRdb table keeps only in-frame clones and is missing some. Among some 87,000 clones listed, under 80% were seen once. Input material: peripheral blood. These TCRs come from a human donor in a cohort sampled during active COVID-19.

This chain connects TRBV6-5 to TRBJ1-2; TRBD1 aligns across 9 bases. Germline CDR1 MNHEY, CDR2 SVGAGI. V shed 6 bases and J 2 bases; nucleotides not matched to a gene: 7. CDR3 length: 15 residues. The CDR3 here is CASSGGQGGNYGYTF. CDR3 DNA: TGTGCCAGCAGCGGGGGACAGGGAGGGAACTATGGCTACACCTTC.

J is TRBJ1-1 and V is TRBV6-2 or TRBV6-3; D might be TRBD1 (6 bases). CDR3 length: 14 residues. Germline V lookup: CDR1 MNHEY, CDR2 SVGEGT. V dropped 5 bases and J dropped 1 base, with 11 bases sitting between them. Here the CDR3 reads CASSDKTGNTEAFF. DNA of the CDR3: TGTGCCAGCAGTGATAAGACAGGGAACACTGAAGCTTTCTTT.

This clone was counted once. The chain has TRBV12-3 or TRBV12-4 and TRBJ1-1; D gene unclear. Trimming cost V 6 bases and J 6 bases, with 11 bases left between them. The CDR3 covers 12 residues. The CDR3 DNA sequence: TGTGCCAGCAGCCCGACTTGGGCTGAAGCTTTCTTT. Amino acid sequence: CASSPTWAEAFF.